These 31 T cell receptor beta chains came from one sample sequenced in a study of blood T cell repertoires in COVID-19. Libraries were prepared by immunoSEQ multiplex PCR; TCRdb keeps only in-frame clonotypes and omits some of them. Altogether about 220,000 clones are present, around 84% being singletons, with the ten largest covering 20%. Material for sequencing was peripheral blood. The receptors were sampled from a man aged 25-40 years with active or convalescent COVID-19.

V is TRBV28 and J is TRBJ1-5; TRBD1 is a possible D gene (6 bases). Trimming left V 6 bases short and J 0 bases short, with 12 bases between. The CDR3 runs to 15 residues. Germline CDR1 MDHEN, CDR2 SYDVKM. The CDR3 protein is CASSSTGYSNQPQHF. The CDR3 DNA is TGTGCCAGCAGCTCTACAGGGTATAGCAATCAGCCCCAGCATTTT.

For the CDR3, the DNA is TGCGCCAGCAGCTTGGTAGGGGACTACAATGAGCAGTTCTTC. Its protein is CASSLVGDYNEQFF. This chain links TRBV5-1 with TRBJ2-1, with D tentatively TRBD1 (5 bases). CDR1 is SGHRS, CDR2 YFSETQ, per germline. The CDR3 extends over 14 amino acids. Trimming stripped 0 bases from V and 3 bases from J, with 7 bases between.

The chain links TRBV6-2 or TRBV6-3 to TRBJ1-2; D is ambiguous. The CDR3 is 12 residues long. V shed 2 bases and J shed 8 bases, with 9 bases lying between them. CDR1 is MNHEY, CDR2 SVGEGT, per germline. Here the CDR3 reads CASSYAVGGYTF. DNA for the CDR3: TGTGCCAGCAGTTACGCGGTAGGAGGCTACACCTTC.

This chain connects TRBV5-5 to TRBJ2-7, with 7 bases lining up with TRBD2. CDR1 and CDR2 from the germline V gene are SGHKS and YYEKEE (reference sequence). With V trimmed by 4 bases and J by 6 bases, 4 bases remained unmatched. The CDR3 is made up of 12 amino acids. The CDR3 is CASSPWGGEQYF. The CDR3 bases are TGTGCCAGCAGCCCCTGGGGGGGCGAGCAGTACTTC.

In its sample, this clone was seen once. This sequence joins TRBV2 and TRBJ1-3, with D perhaps matching TRBD1 (6 bases). The CDR3 covers 14 residues. Germline V lookup: CDR1 SNHLY, CDR2 FYNNEI. V was cut by 7 bases and J by 1 base, with 11 bases left in between. This CDR3 is CASTITGSGNTIYF. CDR3 nucleotide sequence: TGTGCCAGCACAATCACAGGGTCTGGAAACACCATATATTTT.

The V call is TRBV5-5, the J call TRBJ2-7, with 9 bases matching TRBD2. Trimming removed 1 base from V and 0 bases from J; junction bases left unmatched: 2. This CDR3 is 15 amino acids long. Germline values: CDR1 SGHKS, CDR2 YYEKEE (reference sequence). Here the CDR3 reads CASSLRLAVSYEQYF. CDR3 bases: TGTGCCAGCAGCTTGCGACTAGCGGTCTCCTACGAGCAGTACTTC. The full variable domain, with the rest looked up from reference TRBV5-5 and TRBJ2-7, is DAGVTQSPTHLIKTRGQQVTLRCSPISGHKSVSWYQQVLGQGPQFIFQYYEKEERGRGNFPDRFSARQFPNYSSELNVNALLLGDSALYLCASSLRLAVSYEQYFGPGTRLTVT.

This chain links TRBV4-2 with TRBJ1-1; D is ambiguous. Trimming stripped 0 bases from V and 8 bases from J, with 7 bases between. This CDR3 contains 12 residues. Germline CDR1 and CDR2: LGHNA and YNFKEQ. The CDR3 loop is CASSQESNEAFF. CDR3 sequence (DNA): TGTGCCAGCAGCCAAGAGTCTAACGAAGCTTTCTTT.

V gene TRBV20-1 combines with J gene TRBJ1-3, with D perhaps TRBD1 (5 bases). Trimming shortened V by 3 bases and J by 2 bases, and 8 bases separated the two germline ends. CDR1 and CDR2 from the germline V gene are DFQATT and SNEGSKA (reference sequence). The CDR3 has 13 residues. The CDR3 DNA sequence: TGCAGTGCTAGTATGACAGCTGGAAACACCATATATTTT. This translates into CSASMTAGNTIYF.

This chain connects TRBV7-2 to TRBJ1-2; 7 bases line up with TRBD1. The CDR3 loop spans 16 amino acids. Germline assignment: CDR1 SGHTA and CDR2 FQGNSA. Losses at the gene ends were 4 bases for V and 1 base for J; bases not matched to a gene: 9. CDR3 DNA sequence: TGTGCCAGCAGCTCCTACACAGGGGACGATAACTATGGCTACACCTTC. It encodes CASSSYTGDDNYGYTF.

This clone was observed a single time. This chain links TRBV11-2 with TRBJ2-7; perhaps TRBD1 as D (6 bases). Germline V gene sequence: CDR1 SGHAT, CDR2 FQNNGV. V was trimmed by 5 bases and J by 2 bases, leaving 13 bases between them. The CDR3 consists of 14 residues. The DNA for the CDR3 is TGTGCCAGCAGCGAGAACAGGGTAGCCTACGAGCAGTACTTC. This sequence encodes CASSENRVAYEQYF.

This chain uses TRBV6-2 or TRBV6-3 with TRBJ1-1; D possibly corresponds to TRBD1 (6 bases). Trimming took 4 bases from V and 1 from J, leaving 19 bases between them. Germline CDR1 reads MNHEY; CDR2 reads SVGEGT. This CDR3 spans 17 amino acids. CDR3 sequence: CASSFRPQGHWNTEAFF. The CDR3 nucleotides are TGTGCCAGCAGTTTCAGACCCCAGGGGCACTGGAACACTGAAGCTTTCTTT.

The genes are TRBV7-8 and TRBJ2-7, with 9 nucleotides matching TRBD1. The V segment lost 1 base and the J segment 1 base; nucleotides outside the gene matches: 2. This CDR3 has 15 residues. From germline, CDR1 is SGHVS and CDR2 FQNEAQ. CDR3 nucleotides: TGTGCCAGCAGCTTAGGACAGGGGGGGTCCTACGAGCAGTACTTC. Translation gives CASSLGQGGSYEQYF.

This rearrangement joins TRBV27 to TRBJ1-1, with 7 bases lining up with TRBD1. Germline lookup yields CDR1 MNHEY and CDR2 SMNVEV (reference sequence). The junction had 4 bases not matched to a gene; V was cut back by 8 bases and J by 1 base. This CDR3 comprises 13 residues. The chain's CDR3 is CASRTGPNTEAFF. DNA of the CDR3: TGTGCCAGCCGGACAGGCCCGAACACTGAAGCTTTCTTT.

This rearrangement joins TRBV29-1 to TRBJ2-7; TRBD1 might be the D (6 bases). This CDR3 comprises 12 residues. V was shortened by 3 bases and J by 1 base, with 7 bases between the two germline ends. Germline CDR1 reads SQVTM; CDR2 reads ANQGSEA. The CDR3 is CSVEDRSYEQYF. For the CDR3, the DNA is TGCAGCGTTGAGGACAGATCCTACGAGCAGTACTTC.

The chain combines TRBV6-4 with TRBJ2-3; possible D gene TRBD2, 5 bases. Trimming pared 5 bases from V and 4 bases from J, leaving 10 bases between. Germline loops: CDR1 MRHNA, CDR2 SNTAGT. The CDR3 consists of 13 residues. CDR3 sequence: CASSSTGADTQYF. The CDR3 coding sequence is TGTGCCAGCAGTTCGACCGGGGCAGATACGCAGTATTTT.

Only one count was recorded for this clone. The chain is built from TRBV7-9 and TRBJ2-3; D is perhaps TRBD2 (5 bases). Germline lookup yields CDR1 SEHNR and CDR2 FQNEAQ (reference sequence). Trimming pared 3 bases from V and 0 bases from J, leaving 16 bases between. The CDR3 is 17 residues long. The CDR3 here is CASSLAELVGSTDTQYF. Written as DNA, the CDR3 is TGTGCCAGCAGCTTGGCCGAACTAGTGGGGAGCACAGATACGCAGTATTTT.

This clone was detected only once. The chain employs TRBV6-2 or TRBV6-3 and TRBJ2-2; weak D call: TRBD2 (6 bases). The ends were cut back, 2 bases at V and 7 bases at J, with 11 bases in the middle. Germline V CDR1 and CDR2: MNHEY, SVGEGT. The CDR3 extends over 14 amino acids. In DNA, the CDR3 is TGTGCCAGCAGTTACCCCCCCGGGGGCGGGGAGCTGTTTTTT. Protein product: CASSYPPGGGELFF.

The rearrangement uses TRBV7-3 and TRBJ2-7; the match to TRBD2 covers 10 bases. J gave up 2 bases and V 2 bases, and 9 bases lay outside the gene matches. Germline V lookup: CDR1 SGHTA, CDR2 FQGTGA. The CDR3 is made up of 17 amino acids. The CDR3 sequence: CASSLGRLAGVTYEQYF. For the CDR3, the DNA is TGTGCCAGCAGCTTAGGACGTCTAGCGGGAGTGACCTACGAGCAGTACTTC.

This clone was observed a handful of times. The J gene is TRBJ1-5, the V gene TRBV4-2; 9 bases fit TRBD1. V gave up 3 bases and J gave up 1 base; unmatched junction bases: 4. In germline, CDR1 is LGHNA, CDR2 YNFKEQ. The CDR3 totals 16 residues. CDR3 sequence: CASSHGDRGSNQPQHF. CDR3 nucleotide sequence: TGTGCCAGCAGCCATGGAGACAGGGGGAGCAATCAGCCCCAGCATTTT.

This clone was found once. The genes are TRBV5-1 and TRBJ2-1, with 7 bases lining up with TRBD2. CDR1 and CDR2 from the germline V gene are SGHRS and YFSETQ. J gave up 2 bases and V 4 bases, and 6 bases lay outside the gene matches. The CDR3 sequence is 15 residues long. CDR3 coding DNA: TGCGCCAGCAGCACCGGGGGGACCACCTACAATGAGCAGTTCTTC. This sequence encodes CASSTGGTTYNEQFF.

The chain has TRBV9 and TRBJ1-5, with a possible D match to TRBD1 (5 bases). This CDR3 has 14 residues. CDR1 SGDLS and CDR2 YYNGEE come from the germline V gene. Trimming cost V 4 bases and J 9 bases, with 17 bases left between them. CDR3: CASSSGSGGTPQHF. Written as DNA, the CDR3 is TGTGCCAGCAGCTCCGGGTCGGGCGGGACGCCCCAGCATTTT.

This clone was seen just once. The J gene is TRBJ1-2, the V gene TRBV30; D unclear. Germline CDR1 GTSNPN, CDR2 SVGIG (reference sequence). Trimming stripped 6 bases from V and 4 bases from J, with 15 bases between. CDR3 length equals 13 residues. The DNA for the CDR3 is TGTGCCTGTTCGGGTCGCCCTTCCTATGGCTACACCTTC. Protein sequence: CACSGRPSYGYTF.

This clone was picked up a small number of times. The chain joins TRBV3-1 (or the pseudogene TRBV3-2) to TRBJ1-1; a weak D match, TRBD1 (5 bases). This CDR3 has 13 residues. V dropped 1 base and J dropped 10 bases, with 13 bases sitting between them. CDR1 is LGHDT, CDR2 YNNKEL, per germline (reference sequence). DNA of the CDR3: TGTGCCAGCAGCCAAGGTAGCGGGACGGGAGCTTTCTTT. Residues: CASSQGSGTGAFF.

The chain carries TRBV4-3 and TRBJ2-7; no clear D gene. The germline gives CDR1 LGHNA, CDR2 YSLEER. Trimming pared 0 bases from V and 2 bases from J, leaving 11 bases between. The CDR3 is 15 residues long. The CDR3 is CASSQDKWRTYEQYF. The DNA of the CDR3 is TGCGCCAGCAGCCAAGATAAGTGGCGGACCTACGAGCAGTACTTC.

The rearrangement links TRBV7-2 to TRBJ1-1, with TRBD1 matching 7 bases. J lost 9 bases, V lost 1 base, and 8 bases had no gene match. This CDR3 is 14 amino acids long. Germline CDR1 is SGHTA and CDR2 is FQGNSA. As DNA, the CDR3 is TGTGCCAGCAGCTTAGACCCGGGACAGAGAAAAGCTTTCTTT. It translates to CASSLDPGQRKAFF.

This chain links TRBV7-2 with TRBJ2-7, with 10 bases aligning to TRBD2. CDR1 is SGHTA and CDR2 is FQGNSA in the germline V gene. V shed 1 base, J shed 4 bases, and the junction held 7 bases outside the gene matches. This CDR3 contains 16 residues. CDR3 nucleotide sequence: TGTGCCAGCAGCTTAGTCATAGCGGGGGGCTTATACGAGCAGTACTTC. Protein sequence: CASSLVIAGGLYEQYF.

The chain joins TRBV9 to TRBJ2-1; D gene unclear. The CDR3 consists of 13 residues. CDR1 is SGDLS, CDR2 YYNGEE, per germline. Trimming left V 0 bases short and J 6 bases short, with 7 bases between. The CDR3 region is CASSVDSSNEQFF. The DNA of the CDR3 is TGTGCCAGCAGCGTAGACTCGTCCAATGAGCAGTTCTTC.

The rearrangement uses TRBV5-4 and TRBJ2-3, with 8 bases matching TRBD2. Trimming at V came to 2 bases and at J to 1 base, leaving 9 bases not matched to a gene. The CDR3 has 17 residues. Per the germline V gene, CDR1 is SGHNT and CDR2 is YYREEE (reference sequence). CDR3 residues: CASSLDGAGAGTDTQYF. The DNA for the CDR3 is TGTGCCAGCAGCTTAGACGGAGCGGGAGCGGGCACAGATACGCAGTATTTT.

V gene TRBV30 combines with J gene TRBJ2-4; 7 bases fit TRBD2. This CDR3 comprises 13 residues. Germline lookup yields CDR1 GTSNPN and CDR2 SVGIG (reference sequence). J was trimmed by 6 bases and V by 3 bases; bases with no gene match: 5. For the CDR3, the DNA is TGTGCCTGGAGCAAGCGGGGCTCAAACATTCAGTACTTC. Its protein is CAWSKRGSNIQYF.

The V and J genes are TRBV7-8 and TRBJ2-3; 15 bases line up with TRBD2. The CDR3 runs 18 residues. Looked up from germline, CDR1 is SGHVS and CDR2 is FQNEAQ. Trimming removed 5 bases from V and 1 base from J; junction bases left unmatched: 7. CDR3 sequence (DNA): TGTGCCAGCAGCCTCGGGACTAGCGGGAGGTGGGGCACAGATACGCAGTATTTT. This codes for CASSLGTSGRWGTDTQYF.

This chain connects TRBV5-1 to TRBJ2-5; D remains unclear. The CDR3 runs 12 residues. Germline CDR1 reads SGHRS; CDR2 reads YFSETQ. V was clipped by 2 bases and J by 3 bases, with 5 bases between them. Here the CDR3 DNA reads TGCGCCAGCAGCTTAGTAGAAGAGACCCAGTACTTC. Protein sequence: CASSLVEETQYF.